The rows below give T cell receptor beta chains drawn from one sample of a study of shared clonotypes between healthy human individuals. The repertoire was sequenced with immunoSEQ multiplex PCR; TCRdb's copy has only in-frame clones and lacks some. This table holds under 2.5 million clones, 85% to 95% found once. What was sequenced was naive CD4+ T cells from PBMCs. The source is a man between 18 and 35 years old in good health. Some clones in this sample may be carry-over from other donors' samples. Each CDR3 is given with its conserved first and last residue. The order of the fields is clone size, D gene, V gene, J gene, CDR3 protein, CDR3 DNA. A D gene is named only where the DNA matches it firmly. Clone size is not always given. Where it is, it says once, few, many or a class for expanded clones.

NA	TRBD2	TRBV4-2	TRBJ2-5	CASSPHSGRAETQYF	TGTGCCAGCAGCCCCCATAGCGGGAGGGCTGAGACCCAGTACTTC
NA	TRBD2	TRBV14	TRBJ2-1	CASSQDLWREMNEQFF	TGTGCCAGCAGCCAAGACCTCTGGCGGGAGATGAATGAGCAGTTCTTC
NA	NA	TRBV7-3	TRBJ2-3	CASSLTGDERDTQYF	TGTGCCAGCAGCTTAACAGGAGACGAACGAGATACGCAGTATTTT
NA	NA	TRBV28	TRBJ1-3	CASSPLPAGNTIYF	TGTGCCAGCAGCCCCCTCCCGGCGGGAAACACCATATATTTT
NA	TRBD2	TRBV2	TRBJ2-3	CASGVGLTSGVDTQYF	TGTGCCAGCGGGGTCGGTTTAACTAGCGGAGTAGATACGCAGTATTTT
NA	TRBD1	TRBV6-1	TRBJ1-5	CASSGVVGTVFNQPQHF	TGTGCCAGCAGTGGGGTTGTTGGGACAGTCTTCAATCAGCCCCAGCATTTT
NA	TRBD1	TRBV6-5	TRBJ1-2	CASSPDRVGGYTF	TGTGCCAGCAGTCCGGACAGGGTTGGCGGCTACACCTTC
NA	NA	TRBV4-3	TRBJ2-2	CASSQDPRGNTGELFF	TGCGCCAGCAGCCAAGACCCCAGGGGGAACACCGGGGAGCTGTTTTTT
NA	TRBD1	TRBV7-3	TRBJ2-6	CASSDRQGLVGANVLTF	TGTGCCAGCAGCGATCGACAGGGCCTGGTTGGGGCCAACGTCCTGACTTTC
NA	NA	TRBV19	TRBJ2-3	CASSPSGSAGTDTQYF	TGTGCCAGTAGTCCCTCCGGGAGCGCTGGCACAGATACGCAGTATTTT
NA	NA	TRBV5-1	TRBJ1-4	CASNPTGTVAEKLFF	TGCGCCAGCAACCCCACCGGGACCGTAGCTGAAAAACTGTTTTTT
once	TRBD1	TRBV4-2	TRBJ2-2	CASGLGQGRGTGELFF	TGTGCCAGTGGCCTGGGACAGGGGAGAGGCACCGGGGAGCTGTTTTTT
NA	TRBD1	TRBV27	TRBJ2-7	CASSLEKGTVEYF	TGTGCCAGCAGTTTAGAGAAAGGGACAGTTGAGTACTTC
NA	TRBD1	TRBV18	TRBJ2-7	CASSPRGSRTGSSYEQYF	TGTGCCAGCTCACCACGGGGGTCGAGGACAGGGAGCTCCTACGAGCAGTACTTC
NA	NA	TRBV18	TRBJ2-1	CASSPYSGGDYNEQFF	TGTGCCAGCTCACCGTATAGCGGAGGGGACTACAATGAGCAGTTCTTC
once	NA	TRBV28	TRBJ1-5	CASTTMGGGQPQHF	TGTGCCAGCACCACGATGGGGGGAGGACAGCCCCAGCATTTT